The 18 T cell receptor beta chains below were found in one sample sequenced in a study of OX40 agonist ivuxolimab in advanced cancers. Clones were read by immunoSEQ multiplex PCR, and TCRdb kept only the in-frame ones, dropping some. The table includes tens of thousands of clones, about 86% detected once. The source material was CD4+ or CD8+ T cells sorted from blood, sampled in a trial of the OX40 agonist ivuxolimab. The receptors come from an adult with an advanced solid tumor such as melanoma, head and neck, liver or kidney cancer.

The chain carries TRBV28 and TRBJ2-2, with D perhaps matching TRBD2 (5 bases). The V end lost 3 bases, the J end lost 0 bases, and 14 bases lay between the germline ends. This CDR3 comprises 17 residues. Per germline, CDR1 MDHEN and CDR2 SYDVKM. The CDR3 sequence: CASSLRVLAANTGELFF. In DNA form, the CDR3 reads TGTGCCAGCAGTTTGCGGGTACTCGCCGCGAACACCGGGGAGCTGTTTTTT.

This clone was seen a single time. CDR3 sequence: CASSLMTSGGPRFF. As DNA, the CDR3 is TGTGCCAGTAGTCTCATGACTAGCGGGGGGCCGAGGTTCTTC. The chain carries TRBV19 and TRBJ2-1; TRBD2 matches 13 bases. The V and J ends lost 5 bases and 15 bases, in that order; junction bases with no gene match: 10. CDR3 length: 14 residues. Germline assignment: CDR1 LNHDA and CDR2 SQIVND (reference sequence).

In this sample, this clone turned up once. The V gene is TRBV5-1, the J gene TRBJ2-1; perhaps TRBD1 as D (5 bases). V gave up 8 bases and J gave up 13 bases, with 16 bases separating them. Germline-derived CDR1 and CDR2 are SGHRS and YFSETQ. This CDR3 is built from 11 residues. The CDR3 spells CASTLLGVQFF. The CDR3 region has the DNA TGCGCCAGTACTCTCCTAGGGGTCCAGTTCTTC.

V gene TRBV5-1 combines with J gene TRBJ2-7; 7 nucleotides line up with TRBD1. The CDR3 runs to 12 residues. In germline, CDR1 is SGHRS, CDR2 YFSETQ. V was clipped by 4 bases and J by 6 bases; unmatched bases: 4. The DNA for the CDR3 is TGCGCCAGCAGCGACCCAGGGGGCGAGCAGTACTTC. This encodes CASSDPGGEQYF.

The chain recombines TRBV30 with TRBJ1-2, with no clear D. The CDR3 is 12 amino acids. Germline lookup yields CDR1 GTSNPN and CDR2 SVGIG (reference sequence). Trimming took 0 bases from V and 4 from J, leaving 6 bases between them. The CDR3 nucleotides read TGTGCCTGGAGTGTAGGATTCTATGGCTACACCTTC. Amino acids: CAWSVGFYGYTF.

This chain uses TRBV18 with TRBJ2-7; D gene ambiguous. Germline CDR1 is KGHSH and CDR2 is LQKENI. This CDR3 spans 12 amino acids. The V and J ends lost 2 bases and 5 bases respectively, with 7 bases between them. The CDR3 here is CASSPMGNEQYF. CDR3 sequence (DNA): TGTGCCAGCTCACCAATGGGCAACGAGCAGTACTTC.

This clone was recorded a few times. The chain is built from TRBV25-1 and TRBJ1-5, with no clear D. Germline CDR1 and CDR2: MGHDK and SYGVNS. V was cut by 5 bases and J by 0 bases, with 5 bases left in between. This CDR3 is 13 amino acids long. CDR3 in DNA: TGTGCCAGCAGTCGGATTAGCAATCAGCCCCAGCATTTT. The encoded protein is CASSRISNQPQHF.

In DNA form, the CDR3 reads TGTGCCAGTAGTAAGGAGGGGAGACCGGGACCAGAGACCCAGTACTTC. As protein: CASSKEGRPGPETQYF. The chain employs TRBV19 and TRBJ2-5; D is possibly TRBD2 (6 bases). Germline V gives CDR1 LNHDA, CDR2 SQIVND (reference sequence). The V end lost 4 bases, the J end lost 4 bases, and 19 bases lay between the germline ends. This CDR3 contains 16 residues. Full variable domain (outside the CDR3, taken from reference TRBV19 and TRBJ2-5): DGGITQSPKYLFRKEGQNVTLSCEQNLNHDAMYWYRQDPGQGLRLIYYSQIVNDFQKGDIAEGYSVSREKKESFPLTVTSAQKNPTAFYLCASSKEGRPGPETQYFGPGTRLLVL.

This chain links TRBV4-3 with TRBJ2-1, with D tentatively TRBD2 (6 bases). There are 16 residues in the CDR3. Trimming shortened V by 0 bases and J by 3 bases, and 12 bases separated the two germline ends. Germline V lookup: CDR1 LGHNA, CDR2 YSLEER. CDR3 coding DNA: TGCGCCAGCAGCCAAGAATGGCGGGGAGACTACAATGAGCAGTTCTTC. This codes for CASSQEWRGDYNEQFF.

The sample holds one count of this clone. The chain joins TRBV6-5 to TRBJ1-3; D uncertain. Germline CDR1 and CDR2: MNHEY and SVGAGI. The length of the CDR3 is 15 residues. The germline V and J ends were trimmed by 7 bases and 0 bases, with 13 bases remaining between them. CDR3 nucleotides: TGTGCCAGCATCTTACGACCGTACTCTGGAAACACCATATATTTT. It encodes CASILRPYSGNTIYF.

This chain links TRBV7-8 with TRBJ1-1; TRBD1 agrees at 10 bases. V shed 1 base, J shed 4 bases, and the junction held 6 bases outside the gene matches. This CDR3 is 16 amino acids long. The germline CDR1 and CDR2 sequences are SGHVS and FQNEAQ. The CDR3 reads CASSLGTGGLGTEAFF. CDR3 coding DNA: TGTGCCAGCAGCTTAGGGACAGGGGGGTTGGGCACTGAAGCTTTCTTT.

The chain recombines TRBV13 with TRBJ2-5, with 12 bases matching TRBD1. V was pared by 5 bases and J by 4 bases, with 8 bases of the junction left unmatched. CDR3 length equals 16 residues. The germline gives CDR1 PRHDT, CDR2 FYEKMQ (reference sequence). DNA for the CDR3: TGTGCCAGCAGCGGGGGGGACAGGGGGCCCCCAGAGACCCAGTACTTC. Its translation: CASSGGDRGPPETQYF.

This sequence joins TRBV18 and TRBJ2-7, with TRBD1 matching 7 bases. Germline V gene data show CDR1 as KGHSH and CDR2 as LQKENI. The J segment lost 5 bases and the V segment lost 5 bases, leaving 12 bases of the junction unmatched. This CDR3 spans 15 amino acids. The CDR3 loop reads CASSARQGPPDEQYF. The CDR3 DNA reads as TGTGCCAGCTCAGCTCGACAGGGACCGCCAGACGAGCAGTACTTC.

The V gene is TRBV5-1, the J gene TRBJ1-4; D not certain. CDR3 length: 14 residues. Trimming left V 0 bases short and J 4 bases short, with 7 bases between. Germline lookup yields CDR1 SGHRS and CDR2 YFSETQ. CDR3 coding DNA: TGCGCCAGCAGCTTGGGGCGGCTTAATGAAAAACTGTTTTTT. It encodes CASSLGRLNEKLFF.

The chain joins TRBV28 to TRBJ1-4, with D maybe TRBD1 (6 bases). In germline, CDR1 is MDHEN, CDR2 SYDVKM. The CDR3 sequence is 14 residues long. The V end was cut by 6 bases, the J end by 8 bases, with 16 bases between. As DNA, the CDR3 is TGTGCCAGCAGGACGGGACAAGTGGGGGAAAAACTGTTTTTT. It codes for CASRTGQVGEKLFF.

The rearrangement uses TRBV19 and TRBJ2-3, with a possible D match to TRBD2 (6 bases). V was clipped by 8 bases and J by 1 base, with 16 bases between them. Germline loops: CDR1 LNHDA, CDR2 SQIVND (reference sequence). This CDR3 has 15 residues. The CDR3 protein is CASQMSPSGTDTQYF. CDR3 DNA sequence: TGTGCCAGTCAGATGTCCCCTAGCGGCACAGATACGCAGTATTTT.

This chain links TRBV7-7 with TRBJ2-5, with 9 bases that match TRBD1. CDR1 SSHAT and CDR2 FNYEAQ come from the germline V gene (reference sequence). The length of the CDR3 is 15 residues. Losses at the gene ends were 5 bases for V and 5 bases for J; bases not matched to a gene: 9. The CDR3: CASSLRTGTGETQYF. The DNA of the CDR3 is TGTGCCAGCAGCCTCCGGACAGGGACAGGGGAGACCCAGTACTTC.

The chain employs TRBV30 and TRBJ1-1; D is uncertain. The germline V gene has CDR1 GTSNPN and CDR2 SVGIG (reference sequence). The CDR3 has 11 residues. Trimming took off 3 bases at V and 7 bases at J, with 9 bases between the two ends. The CDR3 region is CAWRVTREAFF. CDR3 nucleotides: TGTGCCTGGAGGGTCACCCGTGAAGCTTTCTTT.